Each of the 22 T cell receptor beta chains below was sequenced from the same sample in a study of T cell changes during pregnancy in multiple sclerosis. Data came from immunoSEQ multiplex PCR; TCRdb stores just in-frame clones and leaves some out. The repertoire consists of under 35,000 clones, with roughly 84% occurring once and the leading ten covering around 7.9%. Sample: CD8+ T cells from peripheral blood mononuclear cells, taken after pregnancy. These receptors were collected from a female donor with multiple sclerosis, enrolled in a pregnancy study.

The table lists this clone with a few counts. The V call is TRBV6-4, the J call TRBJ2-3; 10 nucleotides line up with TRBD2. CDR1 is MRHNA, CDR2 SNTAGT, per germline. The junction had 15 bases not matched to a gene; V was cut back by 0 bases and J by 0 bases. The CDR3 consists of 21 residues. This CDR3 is CASSDSESETLAGVSTDTQYF. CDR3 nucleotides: TGTGCCAGCAGTGACTCAGAAAGCGAAACTCTAGCGGGGGTTAGCACAGATACGCAGTATTTT.

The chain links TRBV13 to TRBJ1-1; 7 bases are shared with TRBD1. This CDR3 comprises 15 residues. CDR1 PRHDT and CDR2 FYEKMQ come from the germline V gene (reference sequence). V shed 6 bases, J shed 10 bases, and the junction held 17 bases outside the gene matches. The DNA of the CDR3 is TGTGCCAGCAGTACCGGGACAGTCCTTACTGAGGTAGCTTTCTTT. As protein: CASSTGTVLTEVAFF.

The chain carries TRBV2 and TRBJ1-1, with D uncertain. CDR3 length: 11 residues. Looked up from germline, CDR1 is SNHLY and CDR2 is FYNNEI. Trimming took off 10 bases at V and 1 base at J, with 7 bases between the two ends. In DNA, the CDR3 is TGTGCCATGCGGCGGAACACTGAAGCTTTCTTT. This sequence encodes CAMRRNTEAFF. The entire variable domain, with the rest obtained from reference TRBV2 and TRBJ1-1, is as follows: EPEVTQTPSHQVTQMGQEVILRCVPISNHLYFYWYRQILGQKVEFLVSFYNNEISEKSEIFDDQFSVERPDGSNFTLKIRSTKLEDSAMYFCAMRRNTEAFFGQGTRLTVV.

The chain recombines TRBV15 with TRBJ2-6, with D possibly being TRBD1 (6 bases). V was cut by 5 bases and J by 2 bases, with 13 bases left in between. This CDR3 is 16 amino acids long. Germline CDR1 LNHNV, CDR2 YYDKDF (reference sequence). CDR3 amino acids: CATSGTGLAGANVLTF. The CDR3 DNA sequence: TGTGCCACCAGCGGCACAGGGTTAGCTGGGGCCAACGTCCTGACTTTC.

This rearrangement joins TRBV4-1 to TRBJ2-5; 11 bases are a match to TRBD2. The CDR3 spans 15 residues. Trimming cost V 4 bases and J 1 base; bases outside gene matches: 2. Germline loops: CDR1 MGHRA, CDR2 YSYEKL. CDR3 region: CASSLLAGGQETQYF. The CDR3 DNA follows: TGCGCCAGCAGCCTTCTAGCGGGGGGCCAAGAGACCCAGTACTTC.

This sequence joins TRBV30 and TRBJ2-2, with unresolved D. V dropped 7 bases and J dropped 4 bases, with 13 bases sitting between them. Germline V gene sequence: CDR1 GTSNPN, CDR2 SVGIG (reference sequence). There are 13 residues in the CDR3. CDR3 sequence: CAYGGRVTGELFF. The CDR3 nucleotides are TGTGCCTACGGTGGCCGGGTCACCGGGGAGCTGTTTTTT.

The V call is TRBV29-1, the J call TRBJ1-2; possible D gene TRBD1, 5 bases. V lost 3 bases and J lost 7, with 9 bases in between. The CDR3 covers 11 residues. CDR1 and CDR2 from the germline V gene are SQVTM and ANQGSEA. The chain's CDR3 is CSVDLGLGYTF. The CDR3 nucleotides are TGCAGCGTTGACTTGGGGCTTGGCTACACCTTC.

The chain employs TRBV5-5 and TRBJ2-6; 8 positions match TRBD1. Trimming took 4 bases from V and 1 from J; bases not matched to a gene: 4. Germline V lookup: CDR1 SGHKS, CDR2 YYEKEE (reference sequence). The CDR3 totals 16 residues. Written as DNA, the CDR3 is TGTGCCAGCAGCACGAGACAGGGGTCTGGGGCCAACGTCCTGACTTTC. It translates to CASSTRQGSGANVLTF.

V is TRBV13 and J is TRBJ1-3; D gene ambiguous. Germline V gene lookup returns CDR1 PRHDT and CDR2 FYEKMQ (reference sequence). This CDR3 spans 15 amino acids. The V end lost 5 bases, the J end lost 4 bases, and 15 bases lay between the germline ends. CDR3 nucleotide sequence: TGTGCCAGCAGCGAAATCTCGGGAGTGGGAAACACCATATATTTT. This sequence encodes CASSEISGVGNTIYF. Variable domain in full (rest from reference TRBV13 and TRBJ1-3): AAGVIQSPRHLIKEKRETATLKCYPIPRHDTVYWYQQGPGQDPQFLISFYEKMQSDKGSIPDRFSAQQFSDYHSELNMSSLELGDSALYFCASSEISGVGNTIYFGEGSWLTVV.

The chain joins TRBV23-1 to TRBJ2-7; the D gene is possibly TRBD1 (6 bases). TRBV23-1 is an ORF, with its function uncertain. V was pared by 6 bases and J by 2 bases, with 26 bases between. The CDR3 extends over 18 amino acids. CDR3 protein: CASRHPSTGTLLTYEQYF. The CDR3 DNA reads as TGCGCCAGCAGACACCCTTCTACCGGGACACTTCTGACCTACGAGCAGTACTTC.

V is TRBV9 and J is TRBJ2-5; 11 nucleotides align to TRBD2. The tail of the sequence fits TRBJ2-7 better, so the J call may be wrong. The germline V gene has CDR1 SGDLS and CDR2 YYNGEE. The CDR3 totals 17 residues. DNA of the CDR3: TGTGCCAGCAGCGAGTCTAGCGGGGGGCCGAGCTCCTACGAGCAGTACTTC. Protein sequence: CASSESSGGPSSYEQYF.

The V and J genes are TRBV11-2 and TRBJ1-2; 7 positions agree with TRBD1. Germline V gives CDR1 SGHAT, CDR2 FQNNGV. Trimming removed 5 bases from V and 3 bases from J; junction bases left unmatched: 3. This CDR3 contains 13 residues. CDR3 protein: CASSGGQHYGYTF. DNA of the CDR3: TGTGCCAGCAGCGGGGGACAGCACTATGGCTACACCTTC.

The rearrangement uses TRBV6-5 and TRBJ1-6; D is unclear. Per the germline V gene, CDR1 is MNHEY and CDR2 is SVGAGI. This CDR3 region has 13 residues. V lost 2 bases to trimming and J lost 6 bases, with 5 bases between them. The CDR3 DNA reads TGTGCCAGCAGTTACGAGGGTAATTCACCCCTCCACTTT. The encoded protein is CASSYEGNSPLHF.

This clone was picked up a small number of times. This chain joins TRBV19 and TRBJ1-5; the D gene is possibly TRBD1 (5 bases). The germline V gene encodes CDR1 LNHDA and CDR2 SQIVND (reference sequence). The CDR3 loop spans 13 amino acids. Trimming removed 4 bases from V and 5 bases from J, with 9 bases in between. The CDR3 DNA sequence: TGTGCCAGTAGTAGGACACCGGATCAGCCCCAGCATTTT. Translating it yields CASSRTPDQPQHF.

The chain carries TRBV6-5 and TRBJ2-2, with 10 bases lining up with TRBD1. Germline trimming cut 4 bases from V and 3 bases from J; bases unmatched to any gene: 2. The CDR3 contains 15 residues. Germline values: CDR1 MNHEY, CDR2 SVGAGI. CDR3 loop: CASSSGTGDTGELFF. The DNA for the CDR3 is TGTGCCAGCAGTTCAGGGACAGGGGACACCGGGGAGCTGTTTTTT.

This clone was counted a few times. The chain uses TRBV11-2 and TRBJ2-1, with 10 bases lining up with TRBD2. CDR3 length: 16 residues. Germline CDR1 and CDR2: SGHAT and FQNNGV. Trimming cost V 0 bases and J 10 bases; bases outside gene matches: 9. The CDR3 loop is CASSLDPAGGGWEQFF. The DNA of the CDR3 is TGTGCCAGCAGCTTAGATCCAGCGGGGGGGGGTTGGGAGCAGTTCTTC.

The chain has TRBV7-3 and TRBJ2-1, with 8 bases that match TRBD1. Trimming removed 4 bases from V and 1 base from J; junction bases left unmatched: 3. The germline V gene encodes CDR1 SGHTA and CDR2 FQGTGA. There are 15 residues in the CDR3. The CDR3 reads CASSSDRGSYNEQFF. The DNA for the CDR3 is TGTGCCAGCAGCTCTGACAGGGGTTCCTACAATGAGCAGTTCTTC. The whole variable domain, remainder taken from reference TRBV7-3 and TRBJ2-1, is GAGVSQTPSNKVTEKGKYVELRCDPISGHTALYWYRQSLGQGPEFLIYFQGTGAADDSGLPNDRFFAVRPEGSVSTLKIQRTERGDSAVYLCASSSDRGSYNEQFFGPGTRLTVL.

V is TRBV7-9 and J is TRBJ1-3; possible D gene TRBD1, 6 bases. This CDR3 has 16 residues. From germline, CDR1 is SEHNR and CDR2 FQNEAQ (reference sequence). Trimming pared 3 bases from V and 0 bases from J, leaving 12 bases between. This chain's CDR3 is CASSFQGSISGNTIYF. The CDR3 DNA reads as TGTGCCAGCAGCTTTCAGGGGAGCATCTCTGGAAACACCATATATTTT. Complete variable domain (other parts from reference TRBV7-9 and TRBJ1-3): DTGVSQNPRHKITKRGQNVTFRCDPISEHNRLYWYRQTLGQGPEFLTYFQNEAQLEKSRLLSDRFSAERPKGSFSTLEIQRTEQGDSAMYLCASSFQGSISGNTIYFGEGSWLTVV.

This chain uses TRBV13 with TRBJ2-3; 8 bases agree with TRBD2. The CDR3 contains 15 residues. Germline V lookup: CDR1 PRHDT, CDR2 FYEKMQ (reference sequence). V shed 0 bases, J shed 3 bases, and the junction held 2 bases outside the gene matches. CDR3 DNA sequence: TGTGCCAGCAGCTTAGGCGGGGGGGCGACAGATACGCAGTATTTT. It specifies CASSLGGGATDTQYF. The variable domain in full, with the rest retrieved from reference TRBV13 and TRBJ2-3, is AAGVIQSPRHLIKEKRETATLKCYPIPRHDTVYWYQQGPGQDPQFLISFYEKMQSDKGSIPDRFSAQQFSDYHSELNMSSLELGDSALYFCASSLGGGATDTQYFGPGTRLTVL.

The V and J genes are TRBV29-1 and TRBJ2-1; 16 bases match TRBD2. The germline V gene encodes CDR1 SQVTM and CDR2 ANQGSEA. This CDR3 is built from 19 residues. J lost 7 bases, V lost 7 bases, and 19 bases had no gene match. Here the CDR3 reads CSGSGTSGGAEWVWNEQFF. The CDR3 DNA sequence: TGCAGCGGGTCCGGGACTAGCGGGGGGGCCGAGTGGGTTTGGAATGAGCAGTTCTTC.

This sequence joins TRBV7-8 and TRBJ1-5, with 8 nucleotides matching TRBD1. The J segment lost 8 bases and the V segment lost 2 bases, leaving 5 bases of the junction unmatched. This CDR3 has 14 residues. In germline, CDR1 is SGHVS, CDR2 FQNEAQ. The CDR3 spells CASSLWTGNEPQHF. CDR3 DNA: TGTGCCAGCAGCTTATGGACAGGGAATGAGCCCCAGCATTTT.

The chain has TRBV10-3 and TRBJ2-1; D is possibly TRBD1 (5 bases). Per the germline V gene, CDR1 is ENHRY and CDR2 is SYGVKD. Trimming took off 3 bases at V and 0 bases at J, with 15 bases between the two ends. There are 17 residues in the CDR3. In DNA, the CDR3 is TGTGCCATCAGTGAACCATCCCGACAGTTCTCCTACAATGAGCAGTTCTTC. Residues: CAISEPSRQFSYNEQFF.